This TCR beta chain was recorded in a study of cytomegalovirus exposure and HLA in healthy donors. This CDR3 is 15 amino acids long. In germline, CDR1 is MGHDK, CDR2 SYGVNS. V was pared by 5 bases and J by 0 bases, with 13 bases between. Use of 60 Vbeta and 13 Jbeta primers characterized the PCR. The assay was immunoSEQ multiplex PCR, and TCRdb's table has in-frame clones only and misses some. The sample contains 85,000 to 100,000 clones, around 86% of which appear only once. V gene TRBV25-1 combines with J gene TRBJ1-1, with unresolved D. Specimen: PBMCs. The TCR was taken from a female donor in good health and CMV-seropositive. CDR3 DNA sequence: TGTGCCAGCAGTCCCCATGCAGCGCTGAACACTGAAGCTTTCTTT. Its protein product is CASSPHAALNTEAFF.